Listed below are T cell receptor beta chains from one sample, sequenced in a study of identical twins. TCRdb itself ran the 5' RACE reads through MiXCR, one entry per CDR3 protein. The sample includes roughly 280,000 distinct CDR3 sequences, around 9.7% of them seen just once. These data also featured in a second study, about yellow fever vaccine responses in identical twins.

The specimen was CD8+ T cells sorted from blood. The receptors originated from a woman between 18 and 29 years old in good health. CDR3s include the opening cysteine and the closing phenylalanine or tryptophan. A D gene is named only where the DNA matches it firmly. Clone size is not always given. Where it is, it says once, few, many or a class for expanded clones.

>TRBJ2-7|TRBD2|TRBV24-1|many
CATSESTSGRYF
TGTGCCACCAGTGAATCGACTAGCGGGAGGTACTTC
>TRBJ2-7|TRBD1|TRBV6-1|.
CASSQRTGELMSYEQYF
TGTGCCAGCAGTCAGAGAACAGGGGAGTTAATGTCCTACGAGCAGTACTTC
>TRBJ2-3|.|TRBV29-1|.
CSVLGEVPLTDTQYF
TGCAGCGTTTTGGGGGAGGTACCACTCACAGATACGCAGTATTTT
>TRBJ2-7|.|TRBV4-3|many
CASSQTPGGQGLYEQYF
TGCGCCAGCAGCCAAACCCCTGGAGGTCAGGGGTTATACGAGCAGTACTTC
>TRBJ2-3|TRBD2|TRBV6-1|.
CASSERASGADTQYF
TGTGCCAGCAGTGAACGGGCTAGCGGAGCAGATACGCAGTATTTT
>TRBJ1-6|TRBD1|TRBV12-3/TRBV12-4|once
CASSHRDRDSPLHF
TGTGCCAGCAGCCACCGGGACAGGGATTCACCCCTCCACTTT
>TRBJ1-2|.|TRBV6-5|few
CATKGGGYGYTF
TGTGCCACTAAGGGCGGGGGGTATGGCTACACCTTC
>TRBJ2-7|.|TRBV7-2|.
CASSNLPGLHYEQYF
TGTGCCAGCAGCAACCTTCCGGGACTCCACTACGAGCAGTACTTC
>TRBJ2-7|.|TRBV7-2|many
CASSQTGKFYEQYF
TGTGCCAGCAGCCAAACCGGGAAATTCTACGAGCAGTACTTC
>TRBJ2-3|TRBD2|TRBV7-9|few
CASSDSSGKNTDTQYF
TGTGCCAGCAGCGATTCTAGCGGGAAAAACACAGATACGCAGTATTTT
>TRBJ2-1|.|TRBV10-1|few
CASSVKGRSAYNEQFF
TGCGCCAGCAGTGTGAAGGGGAGGTCGGCGTACAATGAGCAGTTCTTC
>TRBJ2-1|.|TRBV20-1|.
CSARDGGTDFYNEQFF
TGCAGTGCTAGAGATGGCGGGACGGATTTCTACAATGAGCAGTTCTTC
>TRBJ2-1|.|TRBV20-1|.
CSARDTYNEQFF
TGCAGTGCCCGAGACACCTACAATGAGCAGTTCTTC
>TRBJ2-7|TRBD2|TRBV6-7|few
CAWKRGPSYEQYF
TGTGCCTGGAAGCGGGGGCCCTCCTACGAGCAGTACTTC
>TRBJ2-1|TRBD2|TRBV12-3/TRBV12-4|few
CASNDPSGGNTYNEQFF
TGTGCCAGCAATGATCCTAGCGGGGGGAACACCTACAATGAGCAGTTCTTC
>TRBJ2-1|TRBD2|TRBV28|many
CASSKTSGGGYEQFF
TGTGCCAGCAGTAAGACTAGCGGGGGGGGGTATGAGCAGTTCTTC
>TRBJ2-7|TRBD1|TRBV29-1|many
CSVRGTGTFYEQYF
TGCAGCGTACGCGGGACAGGGACATTCTACGAGCAGTACTTC
>TRBJ1-2|TRBD1|TRBV10-3|.
CAISNPQGEEGYTF
TGTGCCATCAGCAACCCACAGGGGGAAGAAGGCTACACCTTC
>TRBJ2-1|TRBD2|TRBV4-1|.
CASSLVSPSGREAYNEQFF
TGCGCCAGCAGTTTGGTGTCCCCTAGCGGGAGAGAGGCCTACAATGAGCAGTTCTTC
>TRBJ2-5|TRBD1|TRBV27|few
CASSWTGGETQYF
TGTGCCAGCAGTTGGACAGGGGGCGAGACCCAGTACTTC
>TRBJ2-1|.|TRBV27|.
CASKDIVTSFF
TGTGCCAGCAAGGATATTGTCACTTCGTTCTTC
>TRBJ2-3|TRBD2|TRBV3-1|.
CASSHYESGARADTQYF
TGTGCCAGCAGCCATTACGAGAGCGGGGCAAGGGCAGATACGCAGTATTTT
>TRBJ2-3|.|TRBV27|many
CASSKEEASRSTDTQYF
TGTGCCAGCAGCAAGGAGGAAGCATCCCGAAGCACAGATACGCAGTATTTT
>TRBJ2-1|TRBD2|TRBV12-3/TRBV12-4|many
CASSSPVAGGYNEQFF
TGTGCCAGCAGTTCGCCCGTAGCGGGCGGATACAATGAGCAGTTCTTC
>TRBJ2-7|TRBD1|TRBV27|.
CASSLGTGRPTIYEQYF
TGTGCCAGCAGTCTCGGGACAGGGAGGCCTACCATCTACGAGCAGTACTTC
>TRBJ2-1|TRBD2|TRBV27|.
CASSFGLAGYNEQFF
TGTGCCAGCAGTTTTGGACTAGCGGGGTACAATGAGCAGTTCTTC
>TRBJ2-1|TRBD1|TRBV2|.
CASSERDREGYNEQFF
TGTGCCAGCAGTGAACGGGACAGGGAAGGGTACAATGAGCAGTTCTTC
>TRBJ2-7|TRBD1|TRBV5-1|few
CASSPKDRASYEQYF
TGCGCCAGCAGCCCGAAGGACAGGGCCTCCTACGAGCAGTACTTC
>TRBJ1-2|TRBD1|TRBV2|.
CASLRGGANYGYTF
TGTGCCAGCTTGAGAGGGGGCGCCAACTATGGCTACACCTTC
>TRBJ2-7|TRBD1|TRBV27|many
CASSFQGASYEQYF
TGTGCCAGCAGTTTCCAGGGGGCCTCCTACGAGCAGTACTTC
>TRBJ2-3|.|TRBV7-2|.
CASSSDWEQYF
TGTGCCAGCAGCTCGGACTGGGAACAGTATTTT
>TRBJ2-7|.|TRBV29-1|many
CSVRDNAYEQYF
TGCAGCGTTCGTGACAACGCCTACGAGCAGTACTTC
>TRBJ2-7|.|TRBV3-1|.
CASSQLPRWAGVYEQYF
TGTGCCAGCAGCCAACTACCCCGGTGGGCAGGGGTCTACGAGCAGTACTTC
>TRBJ2-5|.|TRBV10-3|few
CAISTTAGETQYF
TGTGCCATCAGTACGACAGCGGGAGAGACCCAGTACTTC
>TRBJ2-5|TRBD1|TRBV10-2|.
CASQLLGTGEETQYF
TGCGCCAGTCAACTCCTCGGGACAGGGGAAGAGACCCAGTACTTC
>TRBJ2-7|.|TRBV20-1|many
CSARDIGPSRGEQYF
TGCAGTGCTAGAGATATCGGACCCAGTCGGGGGGAGCAGTACTTC
>TRBJ2-7|.|TRBV20-1|.
CSGVVARSYEQYF
TGCAGTGGAGTTGTGGCCCGGTCCTACGAGCAGTACTTC
>TRBJ2-3|TRBD2|TRBV12-3/TRBV12-4|.
CASTPFGAGASTDTQYF
TGTGCCAGCACTCCCTTTGGAGCGGGAGCGAGCACAGATACGCAGTATTTT
>TRBJ2-7|.|TRBV5-1|few
CASSTWLRPNEQYF
TGCGCCAGCAGCACCTGGCTGAGGCCGAACGAGCAGTACTTC
>TRBJ1-2|.|TRBV6-1|few
CASHLGHNYGYTF
TGTGCCAGCCACTTGGGCCATAACTATGGCTACACCTTC
>TRBJ2-3|.|TRBV11-2|.
CASSVAGTLSTDTQYF
TGTGCCAGCAGCGTAGCCGGGACACTTAGCACAGATACGCAGTATTTT
>TRBJ2-3|.|TRBV7-9|.
CASSSRYESTDTQYF
TGTGCCAGCAGCTCGAGGTACGAGAGCACAGATACGCAGTATTTT
>TRBJ2-7|.|TRBV27|.
CASSPTSGLYSYEQYF
TGTGCCAGCAGCCCAACCAGCGGGTTATACTCCTACGAGCAGTACTTC
>TRBJ1-4|.|TRBV12-3/TRBV12-4|.
CASSLGLTNEKLFF
TGTGCCAGCAGTTTGGGGTTGACTAATGAAAAACTGTTTTTT
>TRBJ2-3|.|TRBV24-1|.
CATSDEGFSTDTQYF
TGTGCCACCAGCGATGAGGGGTTTAGCACAGATACGCAGTATTTT
>TRBJ2-2|.|TRBV20-1|few
CSALGPGPGELFF
TGCAGTGCCTTAGGGCCAGGGCCCGGGGAGCTGTTTTTT
>TRBJ2-7|.|TRBV6-2/TRBV6-3|many
CASALQGTSSGATYEQYF
TGTGCCAGCGCATTACAGGGGACGAGTAGCGGGGCTACCTACGAGCAGTACTTC
>TRBJ2-7|.|TRBV9|many
CASSASGTLLSEQYF
TGTGCCAGCAGCGCCTCCGGGACCCTCCTTTCGGAGCAGTACTTC